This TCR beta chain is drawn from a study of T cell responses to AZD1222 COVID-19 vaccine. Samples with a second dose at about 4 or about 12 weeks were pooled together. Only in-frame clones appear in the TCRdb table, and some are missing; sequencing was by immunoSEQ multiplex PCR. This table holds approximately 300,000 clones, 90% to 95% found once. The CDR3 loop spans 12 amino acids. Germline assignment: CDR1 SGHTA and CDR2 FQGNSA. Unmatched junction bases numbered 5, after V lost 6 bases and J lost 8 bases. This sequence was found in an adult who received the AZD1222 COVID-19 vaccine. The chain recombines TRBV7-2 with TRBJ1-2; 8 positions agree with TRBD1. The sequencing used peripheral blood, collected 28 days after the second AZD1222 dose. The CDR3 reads CASRKTGEGYTF. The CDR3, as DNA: TGTGCCAGCAGAAAGACAGGGGAGGGCTACACCTTC.